These 29 T cell receptor beta chains originate from one sample sequenced in a study of blood T cell repertoires in COVID-19 (dated by TCRdb to the early 2020s). Receptor amplification or capture employed the immunoSEQ multiplex PCR assay. Imported from immuneACCESS, the table was reduced by TCRdb to in-frame sequences with V and J called. These copies leave out some clones; in studies compared against another copy, an unresolved V gene accounts for under half, and the cause of the remainder is not known. The sample table shows 390,000 or so clones, and more than 80% are seen once. Of the sample, about 1% is held by the ten largest clones. The sequencing sample was made of PBMCs or T cells enriched from blood (not recorded which). The receptors shown here come from a man aged 18 to 29 who had recovered from COVID-19.

V is TRBV27 and J is TRBJ2-5, with D possibly being TRBD2 (7 bases). The germline gives CDR1 MNHEY, CDR2 SMNVEV (reference sequence). V was clipped by 5 bases and J by 0 bases, with 22 bases between them. CDR3 length: 18 residues. This CDR3 is CASSPGVRGAPNQETQYF. The CDR3 coding sequence is TGTGCCAGCAGTCCCGGGGTTCGGGGGGCACCCAACCAAGAGACCCAGTACTTC.

The chain couples TRBV9 to TRBJ1-1, with 11 bases identical to TRBD1. J lost 3 bases, V lost 0 bases, and 4 bases had no gene match. Germline-derived CDR1 and CDR2 are SGDLS and YYNGEE. The CDR3 is 16 amino acids. The CDR3 reads CASSVGTGGLDTEAFF. CDR3 sequence (DNA): TGTGCCAGCAGCGTAGGGACAGGGGGCTTGGACACTGAAGCTTTCTTT.

The chain joins TRBV4-1 to TRBJ2-7; possible D gene TRBD2, 5 bases. The germline gives CDR1 MGHRA, CDR2 YSYEKL. Trimming took off 3 bases at V and 0 bases at J, with 15 bases between the two ends. The CDR3 totals 16 residues. CDR3 DNA: TGCGCCAGCAGCCATGGTGCCAGCGGTTCCTCCTACGAGCAGTACTTC. This gives the protein CASSHGASGSSYEQYF.

The chain links TRBV7-2 to TRBJ2-6; 9 nucleotides agree with TRBD1. The CDR3 is made up of 19 amino acids. V shed 0 bases, J shed 0 bases, and the junction held 6 bases outside the gene matches. Germline assignment: CDR1 SGHTA and CDR2 FQGNSA. CDR3 coding DNA: TGTGCCAGCAGCTTAGCCCGGACAGGGGTTATCTCTGGGGCCAACGTCCTGACTTTC. It translates to CASSLARTGVISGANVLTF.

The chain employs TRBV27 and TRBJ1-3, with D hard to call. V lost 6 bases, J lost 3 bases, and 21 bases lay in between. Germline-derived CDR1 and CDR2 are MNHEY and SMNVEV (reference sequence). CDR3 length: 17 residues. In DNA, the CDR3 is TGTGCCAGCAGAGCCGTTGGGAGGGAGAAGATTGGAAACACCATATATTTT. Its protein product is CASRAVGREKIGNTIYF.

The J gene is TRBJ1-2, the V gene TRBV5-4, with D perhaps TRBD1 (5 bases). Germline CDR1 reads SGHNT; CDR2 reads YYREEE (reference sequence). With 3 bases removed from V and 3 bases from J, the gap between germline ends came to 12 bases. This CDR3 has 14 residues. CDR3 in DNA: TGTGCCAGCAGCTCGAATGGGGGGTACTATGGCTACACCTTC. Translated, it gives CASSSNGGYYGYTF. Full variable domain (outside the CDR3, taken from reference TRBV5-4 and TRBJ1-2): ETGVTQSPTHLIKTRGQQVTLRCSSQSGHNTVSWYQQALGQGPQFIFQYYREEENGRGNFPPRFSGLQFPNYSSELNVNALELDDSALYLCASSSNGGYYGYTFGSGTRLTVV.

CDR3 in amino acids: CASSLVGTEDSPLHF. The CDR3 bases are TGTGCCAGCAGCTTAGTGGGGACAGAAGATTCACCCCTCCACTTT. The gene calls are TRBV7-3 and TRBJ1-6, with 7 bases identical to TRBD1. This CDR3 contains 15 residues. In germline, CDR1 is SGHTA, CDR2 FQGTGA. J was trimmed by 8 bases and V by 2 bases; bases with no gene match: 6.

The CDR3 region has the DNA TGTGCCAGCAGCTATACCGGGACACTAACCTACGAGCAGTACTTC. Its translation is CASSYTGTLTYEQYF. This chain links TRBV11-2 with TRBJ2-7; TRBD1 is a possible D gene (6 bases). Per the germline V gene, CDR1 is SGHAT and CDR2 is FQNNGV. This CDR3 region has 15 residues. Trimming took off 4 bases at V and 2 bases at J, with 15 bases between the two ends.

This chain uses TRBV5-1 with TRBJ2-1; TRBD1 matches 9 bases. The CDR3 extends over 14 amino acids. V shed 4 bases and J 7 bases; nucleotides not matched to a gene: 6. CDR1 SGHRS and CDR2 YFSETQ come from the germline V gene. The DNA for the CDR3 is TGCGCCAGCAGCGGGCAGACAGGGGGGAATGAGCAGTTCTTC. It encodes CASSGQTGGNEQFF.

The rearrangement links TRBV2 to TRBJ2-5; 14 nucleotides match TRBD2. Unmatched junction bases numbered 4, after V lost 6 bases and J lost 4 bases. This CDR3 has 15 amino acids. The germline CDR1 and CDR2 sequences are SNHLY and FYNNEI. For the CDR3, the DNA is TGTGCCAGCAGAAGACTAGCGGGAGGGGGAGAGACCCAGTACTTC. It is translated as CASRRLAGGGETQYF.

The gene calls are TRBV3-1 (or the pseudogene TRBV3-2) and TRBJ1-2; D unresolved. Looked up from germline, CDR1 is LGHDT and CDR2 is YNNKEL (reference sequence). This CDR3 comprises 15 residues. Trimming pared 4 bases from V and 3 bases from J, leaving 15 bases between. CDR3 residues: CASSRGPSSHYGYTF. In DNA, the CDR3 is TGTGCCAGCAGCCGCGGGCCTTCAAGCCACTATGGCTACACCTTC.

The rearrangement links TRBV18 to TRBJ2-7, with D possibly TRBD1 on 6 matching bases. This CDR3 comprises 15 residues. Between the trimmed V and J ends, which lost 6 bases and 1 base, there was a span of 16 bases. Per the germline V gene, CDR1 is KGHSH and CDR2 is LQKENI. The CDR3 region has the DNA TGTGCCAGCTCCTACCGACAGGCTCAGTCCTACGAGCAGTACTTC. Translating gives CASSYRQAQSYEQYF.

The chain links TRBV27 to TRBJ1-5; no reliable D call. The CDR3 is 14 amino acids. The V gene lost 7 bases and the J gene lost 7 bases, with 17 bases spanning the gap. CDR1 is MNHEY and CDR2 is SMNVEV in the germline V gene (reference sequence). As DNA, the CDR3 is TGTGCCAGCAACCAATACAGCACCAGACAGCCCCAGCATTTT. Amino acid sequence: CASNQYSTRQPQHF.

The rearrangement joins TRBV9 to TRBJ2-7; a possible D gene is TRBD2 (5 bases). Trimming pared 4 bases from V and 2 bases from J, leaving 13 bases between. The CDR3 covers 14 residues. The germline gives CDR1 SGDLS, CDR2 YYNGEE. CDR3 in amino acids: CASSSREGTYEQYF. CDR3 DNA sequence: TGTGCCAGCAGCTCCCGGGAAGGTACCTACGAGCAGTACTTC. The variable domain in full, with the rest retrieved from reference TRBV9 and TRBJ2-7, is DSGVTQTPKHLITATGQRVTLRCSPRSGDLSVYWYQQSLDQGLQFLIQYYNGEERAKGNILERFSAQQFPDLHSELNLSSLELGDSALYFCASSSREGTYEQYFGPGTRLTVT.

The rearrangement uses TRBV19 and TRBJ2-1; TRBD1 aligns across 8 bases. V was pared by 6 bases and J by 0 bases, with 13 bases of the junction left unmatched. CDR3 length: 18 residues. Germline V gives CDR1 LNHDA, CDR2 SQIVND (reference sequence). Here the CDR3 DNA reads TGTGCCAGTAGCCTCAGGGGACAGGCCCTAAGCTCCTACAATGAGCAGTTCTTC. Translated: CASSLRGQALSSYNEQFF.

The chain is built from TRBV9 and TRBJ1-2, with D unclear. The CDR3 covers 11 residues. Germline CDR1 SGDLS, CDR2 YYNGEE. V was shortened by 3 bases and J by 8 bases, with 8 bases between the two germline ends. In DNA, the CDR3 is TGTGCCAGCAGCGGCTACGGGGGCTACACCTTC. Translated: CASSGYGGYTF.

This rearrangement joins TRBV5-1 to TRBJ1-3; D not certain. The CDR3 totals 14 residues. CDR1 and CDR2 from the germline V gene are SGHRS and YFSETQ. Trimming removed 0 bases from V and 0 bases from J, with 4 bases in between. CDR3 sequence: CASSLAFSGNTIYF. CDR3 DNA sequence: TGCGCCAGCAGCTTGGCTTTCTCTGGAAACACCATATATTTT.

The V gene is TRBV1, the J gene TRBJ1-5; the D segment call TRBD1 is taken from the table without a DNA check. TRBV1 is classified as a pseudogene. The length of the CDR3 is 15 residues. This CDR3 reads CTSSQGGQRNQPQHF. CDR3 coding DNA: TGCACCAGCAGCCAGGGGGGACAGAGGAATCAGCCCCAGCATTTT.

This chain links TRBV6-5 with TRBJ1-1; 8 bases agree with TRBD1. Germline CDR1 is MNHEY and CDR2 is SVGAGI. J gave up 3 bases and V 6 bases, and 6 bases lay outside the gene matches. The CDR3 has 14 residues. CDR3 in amino acids: CASRTGTGYTEAFF. The CDR3 coding sequence is TGTGCCAGCAGGACCGGGACAGGATACACTGAAGCTTTCTTT.

The gene calls are TRBV7-8 and TRBJ2-3; 8 bases agree with TRBD1. Germline lookup yields CDR1 SGHVS and CDR2 FQNEAQ. The CDR3 length is 14 residues. J gave up 2 bases and V 5 bases, and 3 bases lay outside the gene matches. The CDR3 region has the DNA TGTGCCAGCAGCCGACAGGGGCCCACAGATACGCAGTATTTT. Translated: CASSRQGPTDTQYF.

V and J are TRBV25-1 and TRBJ2-7; D remains ambiguous. Deletions cut 2 bases from V and 4 bases from J, with 6 bases between. The length of the CDR3 is 12 residues. The germline V gene encodes CDR1 MGHDK and CDR2 SYGVNS. The CDR3 region is CASSELFYEQYF. The CDR3 DNA follows: TGTGCCAGCAGTGAACTTTTTTACGAGCAGTACTTC.

This chain uses TRBV18 with TRBJ1-1, with a possible D match to TRBD1 (6 bases). Germline V gene lookup returns CDR1 KGHSH and CDR2 LQKENI. This CDR3 is built from 13 residues. The V end lost 5 bases, the J end lost 1 base, and 8 bases lay between the germline ends. The CDR3 nucleotides are TGTGCCAGCTCAATAGGGGGGAACACTGAAGCTTTCTTT. Protein product: CASSIGGNTEAFF.

V is TRBV6-5 and J is TRBJ2-2, with TRBD2 as a possible D gene (5 bases). Germline values: CDR1 MNHEY, CDR2 SVGAGI. Trimming left V 5 bases short and J 6 bases short, with 13 bases between. This CDR3 has 14 amino acids. The CDR3 loop is CASSSGGRAGELFF. The CDR3 DNA follows: TGTGCCAGCAGTAGCGGAGGAAGAGCCGGGGAGCTGTTTTTT.

CDR3 coding DNA: TGTGCCAGCAGCGTAGATGGACAGGGAACCTACGAGCAGTACTTC. The encoded protein is CASSVDGQGTYEQYF. The chain joins TRBV9 to TRBJ2-7; 8 bases map to TRBD1. The CDR3 loop spans 15 amino acids. The V gene's germline CDR1 is SGDLS and CDR2 YYNGEE. J was trimmed by 2 bases and V by 0 bases; bases with no gene match: 4.

The rearrangement links TRBV30 to TRBJ1-2; D perhaps matches TRBD1 (6 bases). The CDR3 has 14 residues. Trimming shortened V by 0 bases and J by 5 bases, and 13 bases separated the two germline ends. CDR1 is GTSNPN, CDR2 SVGIG, per germline (reference sequence). CDR3 bases: TGTGCCTGGAGTGTAGGGGGGGTTGGTTATGGCTACACCTTC. Translation gives CAWSVGGVGYGYTF.

The rearrangement joins TRBV18 to TRBJ2-1; D call uncertain. The germline CDR1 and CDR2 sequences are KGHSH and LQKENI. With 3 bases removed from V and 8 bases from J, the gap between germline ends came to 5 bases. CDR3 length: 11 amino acids. CDR3 amino acids: CASSPEHEQFF. The DNA of the CDR3 is TGTGCCAGCTCACCCGAGCATGAGCAGTTCTTC.

This clone came up once. The V call is TRBV25-1, the J call TRBJ2-7; D remains unclear. This CDR3 comprises 15 residues. Germline V lookup: CDR1 MGHDK, CDR2 SYGVNS. V lost 3 bases and J lost 0, with 12 bases in between. The DNA for the CDR3 is TGTGCCAGCAGTGAGGGCAACGCTCCCTCCTACGAGCAGTACTTC. Translation: CASSEGNAPSYEQYF.

The chain is built from TRBV4-3 and TRBJ1-3, with 8 nucleotides matching TRBD1. The CDR3 is made up of 16 amino acids. Germline trimming cut 0 bases from V and 3 bases from J; bases unmatched to any gene: 4. Germline V gene lookup returns CDR1 LGHNA and CDR2 YSLEER. The CDR3 region is CASSQDTGGLGNTIYF. The DNA for the CDR3 is TGCGCCAGCAGCCAAGATACAGGGGGTCTTGGAAACACCATATATTTT.

Of note for this clone: The same CDR3 can be traced to other DNA sequences in this sample. CDR3: CASSTGEETQYF. The DNA of the CDR3 is TGTGCCAGCAGTACAGGGGAAGAGACCCAGTACTTC. The chain is built from TRBV6-5 and TRBJ2-5; 7 nucleotides line up with TRBD1. Germline V lookup: CDR1 MNHEY, CDR2 SVGAGI. The CDR3 totals 12 residues. V trimming: 5 bases; J trimming: 3 bases; junction bases outside the gene matches: 0.